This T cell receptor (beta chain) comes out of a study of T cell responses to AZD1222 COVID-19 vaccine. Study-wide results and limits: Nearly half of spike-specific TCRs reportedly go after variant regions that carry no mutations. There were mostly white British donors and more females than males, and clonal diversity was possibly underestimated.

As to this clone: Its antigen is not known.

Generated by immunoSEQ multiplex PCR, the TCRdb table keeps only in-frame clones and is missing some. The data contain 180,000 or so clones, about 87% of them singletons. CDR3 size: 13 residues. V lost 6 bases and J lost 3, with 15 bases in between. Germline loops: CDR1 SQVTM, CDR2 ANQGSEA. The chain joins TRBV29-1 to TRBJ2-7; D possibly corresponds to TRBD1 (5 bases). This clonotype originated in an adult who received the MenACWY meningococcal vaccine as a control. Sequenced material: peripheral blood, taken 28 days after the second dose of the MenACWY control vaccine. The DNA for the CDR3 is TGCAGCGTGGGAAGGGGCGACAACTACGAGCAGTACTTC. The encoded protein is CSVGRGDNYEQYF.